The clone carrying this TCR beta chain was counted only a few times. Its cognate antigen is unknown. CDR1 and CDR2 from the germline V gene are MNHEY and SVGEGT. This CDR3 is built from 15 residues. The V gene lost 2 bases and the J gene lost 7 bases, with 14 bases spanning the gap. This sample was included in a study of T cells after yellow fever vaccination. UMIs were added to TCR cDNA along with a universal primer site when it was made by 5'RACE template switching. One entry per CDR3 protein results from TCRdb running MiXCR on the 5' RACE reads. The sample records around 590,000 distinct CDR3 sequences, around 12% being singletons. Findings of the study overall: Sorted repertoires could include abundant contaminating clonotypes from bulk cells.

This clonotype originated in a young man who received the YFV17D yellow fever vaccine. The material sequenced was PBMCs, taken on the day of the yellow fever booster vaccination. V usage is TRBV6-2 or TRBV6-3 and J usage is TRBJ2-2, with D unresolved. Here the CDR3 DNA reads TGTGCCAGCAGTTACCCCGAAACTACCCTCGGGGAGCTGTTTTTT. Its protein product is CASSYPETTLGELFF.